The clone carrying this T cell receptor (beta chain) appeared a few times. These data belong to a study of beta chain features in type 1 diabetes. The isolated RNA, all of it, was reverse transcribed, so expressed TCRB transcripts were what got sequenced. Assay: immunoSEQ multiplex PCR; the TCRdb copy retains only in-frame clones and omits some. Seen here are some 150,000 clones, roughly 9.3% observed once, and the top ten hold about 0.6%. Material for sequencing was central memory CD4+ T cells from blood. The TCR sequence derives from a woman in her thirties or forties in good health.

The CDR3 here is CASSLGATGGITDTQYF. In nucleotides, the CDR3 is TGCGCCAGCAGCTTGGGTGCGACAGGGGGCATCACAGATACGCAGTATTTT. V usage is TRBV5-1 and J usage is TRBJ2-3; 10 bases map to TRBD1. The CDR3 covers 17 residues. CDR1 and CDR2 (germline): SGHRS, YFSETQ. V was clipped by 0 bases and J by 2 bases; unmatched bases: 6.